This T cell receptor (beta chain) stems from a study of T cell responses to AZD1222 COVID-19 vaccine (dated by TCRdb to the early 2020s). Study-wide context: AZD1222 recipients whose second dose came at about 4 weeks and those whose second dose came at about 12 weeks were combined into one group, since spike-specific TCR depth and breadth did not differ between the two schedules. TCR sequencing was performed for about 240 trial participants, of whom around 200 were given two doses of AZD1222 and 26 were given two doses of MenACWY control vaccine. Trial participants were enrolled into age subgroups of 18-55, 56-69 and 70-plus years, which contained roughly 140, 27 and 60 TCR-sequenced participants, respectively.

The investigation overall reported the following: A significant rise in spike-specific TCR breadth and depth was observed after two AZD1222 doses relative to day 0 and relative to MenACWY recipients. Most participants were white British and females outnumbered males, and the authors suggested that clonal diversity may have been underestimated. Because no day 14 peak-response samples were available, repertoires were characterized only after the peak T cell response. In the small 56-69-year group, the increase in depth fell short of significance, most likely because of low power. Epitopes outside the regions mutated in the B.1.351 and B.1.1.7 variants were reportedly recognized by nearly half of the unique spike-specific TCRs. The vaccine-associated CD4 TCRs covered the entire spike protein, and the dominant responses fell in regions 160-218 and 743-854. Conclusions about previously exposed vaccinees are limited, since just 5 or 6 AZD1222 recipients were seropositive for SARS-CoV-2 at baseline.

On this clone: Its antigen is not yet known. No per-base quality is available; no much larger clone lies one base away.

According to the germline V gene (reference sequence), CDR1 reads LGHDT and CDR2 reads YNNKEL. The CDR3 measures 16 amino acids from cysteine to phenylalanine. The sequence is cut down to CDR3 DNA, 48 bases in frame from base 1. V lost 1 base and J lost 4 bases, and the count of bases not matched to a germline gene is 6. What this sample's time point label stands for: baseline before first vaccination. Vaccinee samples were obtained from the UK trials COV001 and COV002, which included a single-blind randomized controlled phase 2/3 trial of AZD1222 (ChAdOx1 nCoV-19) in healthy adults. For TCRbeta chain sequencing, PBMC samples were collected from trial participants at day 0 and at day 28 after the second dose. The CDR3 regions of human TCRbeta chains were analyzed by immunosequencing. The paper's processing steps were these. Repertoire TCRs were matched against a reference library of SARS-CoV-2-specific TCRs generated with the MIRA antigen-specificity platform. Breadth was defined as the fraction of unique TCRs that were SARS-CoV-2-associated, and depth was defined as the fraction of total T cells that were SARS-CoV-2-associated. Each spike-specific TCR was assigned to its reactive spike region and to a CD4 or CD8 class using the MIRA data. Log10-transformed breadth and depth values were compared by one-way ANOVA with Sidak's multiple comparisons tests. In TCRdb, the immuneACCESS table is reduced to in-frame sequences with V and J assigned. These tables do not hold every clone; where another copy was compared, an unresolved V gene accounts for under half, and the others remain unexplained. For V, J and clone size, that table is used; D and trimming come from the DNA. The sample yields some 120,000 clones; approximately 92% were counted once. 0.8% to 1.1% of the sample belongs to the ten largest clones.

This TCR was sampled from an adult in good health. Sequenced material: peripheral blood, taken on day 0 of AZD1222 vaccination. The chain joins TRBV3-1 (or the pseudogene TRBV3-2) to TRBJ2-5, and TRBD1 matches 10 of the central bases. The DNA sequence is TGTGCCAGCAGCCAAGGACAGGGGGCTATGGGAGAGACCCAGTACTTC. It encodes CASSQGQGAMGETQYF.